This TCR beta chain was identified during a study of blood T cell repertoires in COVID-19. This CDR3 has 13 residues. V was shortened by 4 bases and J by 12 bases, with 16 bases between the two germline ends. The germline V gene encodes CDR1 SGHRS and CDR2 YFSETQ. The method was immunoSEQ multiplex PCR; TCRdb's version includes in-frame clones alone and lacks a portion of them. Counted here are hundreds of thousands of clones, approximately 86% occurring once; the ten biggest clones make up around 2.1%. Sequenced sample: peripheral blood. The source of this sequence is a woman aged 30 to 39 who had recovered from COVID-19. This chain links TRBV5-1 with TRBJ1-4; D may be TRBD1 (6 bases). The CDR3 bases are TGCGCCAGCAGCGCCGACCCACAGGGTCAACTGTTTTTT. It specifies CASSADPQGQLFF.